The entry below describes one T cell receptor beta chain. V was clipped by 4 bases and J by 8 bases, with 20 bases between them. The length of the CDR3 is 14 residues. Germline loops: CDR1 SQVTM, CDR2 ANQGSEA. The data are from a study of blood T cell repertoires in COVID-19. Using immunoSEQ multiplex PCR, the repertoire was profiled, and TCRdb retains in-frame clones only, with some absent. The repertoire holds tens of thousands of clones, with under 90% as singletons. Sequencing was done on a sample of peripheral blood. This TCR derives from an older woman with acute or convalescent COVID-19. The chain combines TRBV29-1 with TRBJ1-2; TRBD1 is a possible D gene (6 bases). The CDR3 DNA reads TGCAGCGTTGGAGGGATATGGGACAATAGGGGCTACACCTTC. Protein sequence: CSVGGIWDNRGYTF.